The 4 T cell receptor beta chains given below trace back to one sample, sequenced in a study of cytomegalovirus exposure and HLA in healthy donors. PCR involved 60 Vbeta and 13 Jbeta primers. Assay used: immunoSEQ multiplex PCR; TCRdb lists only in-frame clones, some missing. The table records 200,000 to 250,000 clones, approximately 85% of them present only once. Sequences were obtained from PBMCs. These receptors were obtained from a woman in her 40s in good health and CMV-seronegative.

The chain joins TRBV15 to TRBJ2-5; 7 nucleotides line up with TRBD2. This CDR3 spans 16 amino acids. V shed 4 bases and J 3 bases; nucleotides not matched to a gene: 11. Germline V gene data show CDR1 as LNHNV and CDR2 as YYDKDF (reference sequence). The CDR3 region is CATSKRGWSGEETQYF. DNA of the CDR3: TGTGCCACCAGCAAGCGGGGTTGGTCGGGAGAAGAGACCCAGTACTTC.

The rearrangement joins TRBV5-4 to TRBJ2-7, with TRBD2 identical over 7 bases. This CDR3 is 15 amino acids long. V was clipped by 4 bases and J by 2 bases; unmatched bases: 9. The germline gives CDR1 SGHNT, CDR2 YYREEE (reference sequence). The CDR3 DNA is TGTGCCAGCAGCCCTCCCGCGGGGGTTACCTACGAGCAGTACTTC. It is translated as CASSPPAGVTYEQYF.

With respect to this clone: Other DNA sequences in this sample translate to the same CDR3. This chain connects TRBV10-2 to TRBJ2-1; possible D gene TRBD2, 6 bases. The CDR3 runs 14 residues. Germline CDR1 reads WSHSY; CDR2 reads SAAADI. Trimming shortened V by 3 bases and J by 2 bases, and 8 bases separated the two germline ends. The CDR3 nucleotides are TGCGCCAGCAGTGAAGGCGGGACCTACAATGAGCAGTTCTTC. It yields the protein CASSEGGTYNEQFF.

This chain joins TRBV9 and TRBJ2-5, with D maybe TRBD1 (7 bases). This CDR3 region has 16 residues. From germline, CDR1 is SGDLS and CDR2 YYNGEE. Trimming cost V 5 bases and J 4 bases, with 21 bases left between them. The CDR3 coding sequence is TGTGCCAGCAGTCAGGGGGGACTTGCCGGGGGAGAGACCCAGTACTTC. It translates to CASSQGGLAGGETQYF. Full variable domain (rest looked up from reference TRBV9 and TRBJ2-5): DSGVTQTPKHLITATGQRVTLRCSPRSGDLSVYWYQQSLDQGLQFLIQYYNGEERAKGNILERFSAQQFPDLHSELNLSSLELGDSALYFCASSQGGLAGGETQYFGPGTRLLVL.